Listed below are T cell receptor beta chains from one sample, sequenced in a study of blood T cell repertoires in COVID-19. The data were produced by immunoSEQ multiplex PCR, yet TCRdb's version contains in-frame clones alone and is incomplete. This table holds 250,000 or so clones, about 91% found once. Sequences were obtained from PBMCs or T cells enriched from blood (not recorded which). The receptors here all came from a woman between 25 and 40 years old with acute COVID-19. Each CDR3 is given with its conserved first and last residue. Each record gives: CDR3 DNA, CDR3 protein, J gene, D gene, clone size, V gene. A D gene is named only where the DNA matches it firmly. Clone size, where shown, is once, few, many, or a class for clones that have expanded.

TGTGCCAGCAGCCAGGGAGTAGGAGGGTCTGGAAACACCATATATTTT	CASSQGVGGSGNTIYF	TRBJ1-3	NA	NA	TRBV9
TGCGCCAGCAGCTTGGCGGGGGGCGGTAGGGGCTACACCTTC	CASSLAGGGRGYTF	TRBJ1-2	NA	NA	TRBV5-1
TGTGCCAGCTCACCAGGTACAGGGATGCAGGATCAGCCCCAGCATTTT	CASSPGTGMQDQPQHF	TRBJ1-5	NA	once	TRBV18
TGCGCCAGCAGCGAGGGACAGCGTAATTCACCCCTCCACTTT	CASSEGQRNSPLHF	TRBJ1-6	TRBD1	few	TRBV5-1
TGCGCCAGCAGCTTGGACCCGGGGAGCACAGATACGCAGTATTTT	CASSLDPGSTDTQYF	TRBJ2-3	NA	NA	TRBV5-1
TGTGCCAGCAGTGACACTACCGCGATGAGCGGGGGGGTTGGTGAGCAGTTCTTC	CASSDTTAMSGGVGEQFF	TRBJ2-1	TRBD2	NA	TRBV6-4
TGTGCCAGCAGCTTGGCCCCGGTTGATACCTCTGGCTACACCTTC	CASSLAPVDTSGYTF	TRBJ1-2	NA	NA	TRBV5-5
TGTGCCATCAGCACGACCGGGACAGGGGATTCACCCCTCCACTTT	CAISTTGTGDSPLHF	TRBJ1-6	TRBD1	NA	TRBV10-3
TGCAGCGTTGACAGGGCGAACACCGGGGAGCTGTTTTTT	CSVDRANTGELFF	TRBJ2-2	NA	NA	TRBV29-1
TGTGCCAGCAGCCAGGGGGACAAGAATTCACCCCTCCACTTT	CASSQGDKNSPLHF	TRBJ1-6	NA	NA	TRBV3-1/TRBV3-2
TGTGCCAGCAGCTACTCGACAGGGCGAGACACCGGGGAGCTGTTTTTT	CASSYSTGRDTGELFF	TRBJ2-2	TRBD1	NA	TRBV13
TGTGCCAGCAGTTACAGTCGGGATACGCAGTATTTT	CASSYSRDTQYF	TRBJ2-3	NA	NA	TRBV6-6
TGTGCCTGGCAGGGGGCCGGTGAGCAGTTCTTC	CAWQGAGEQFF	TRBJ2-1	TRBD1	NA	TRBV30
TGCGCCAGCAGCCAAGAAAGGGGCCTCTCTGGAAACACCATATATTTT	CASSQERGLSGNTIYF	TRBJ1-3	NA	NA	TRBV4-3
TGCGCCAGCAGCTTGGACCTGGGGCGGATGCAGTTCTTC	CASSLDLGRMQFF	TRBJ2-1	NA	NA	TRBV5-1
TGTGCCAGCAGTTACAACAGCTTCACCGGGGAGCTGTTTTTT	CASSYNSFTGELFF	TRBJ2-2	NA	NA	TRBV6-5
TGTGCCAGCAGCCGGGACAGGGCAACCTACTCCTACGAGCAGTACTTC	CASSRDRATYSYEQYF	TRBJ2-7	TRBD1	NA	TRBV5-5
TGCGCCAGCAGCCAACGCAGGGGGCTTTACAATGAGCAGTTCTTC	CASSQRRGLYNEQFF	TRBJ2-1	TRBD1	NA	TRBV4-3
TGTGCCAGCAGCTTTCTGAGCTACGAGCAGTACTTC	CASSFLSYEQYF	TRBJ2-7	NA	NA	TRBV7-9
TGTGCCAGCAGCCAAGGGACAGGGGCCTATGGCTACACCTTC	CASSQGTGAYGYTF	TRBJ1-2	TRBD1	NA	TRBV4-2
TGTGCCAGCAGCTACACCCCCCGGAGCGGGGCGGATGAGCAGTTCTTC	CASSYTPRSGADEQFF	TRBJ2-1	TRBD2	NA	TRBV7-2
TGTGCCAGCAGCCCCCGATACAGCAACGAGCAGTACTTC	CASSPRYSNEQYF	TRBJ2-7	NA	once	TRBV11-2
TGTGCCAGCAGCTTAGTAGCGGGGGACCGAACCCAGTACTTC	CASSLVAGDRTQYF	TRBJ2-5	TRBD2	NA	TRBV7-6
TGTGCCAGCAGCCCCGAAGGACAGGGGGCAGTGGGTCGGCAGTTCTTC	CASSPEGQGAVGRQFF	TRBJ2-1	TRBD1	NA	TRBV3-1/TRBV3-2
TGCGCCAGCAGCATGGCCCCCTTCAGGGGCTACGAGCAGTACTTC	CASSMAPFRGYEQYF	TRBJ2-7	NA	NA	TRBV5-1
TGCGCCAGCAGCTTGGAAGGGGGAAACAGTAAAGAGACCCAGTACTTC	CASSLEGGNSKETQYF	TRBJ2-5	NA	NA	TRBV5-1
TGCGCCAGCAGCCCTCAAAGAGGTGCGCCGGGAGCTTGGCTCGTCCTGACTTTC	CASSPQRGAPGAWLVLTF	TRBJ2-6	NA	NA	TRBV4-1
TGCGCCAGCAGCCAAGGCCTAGCGGGGGACATCACCGGGGAGCTGTTTTTT	CASSQGLAGDITGELFF	TRBJ2-2	TRBD2	many	TRBV4-3
TGTGCCAGCAGCTTCCTCCCGGGGGGCAGGAACGAGCAGTACTTC	CASSFLPGGRNEQYF	TRBJ2-7	NA	NA	TRBV11-2
TGTGCCAGCAGTTTAGGGGACAGGGCGAAGACCCAGTACTTC	CASSLGDRAKTQYF	TRBJ2-5	TRBD1	NA	TRBV28
TGCAGTGCTAGTATGGGGGCTTACAATCAGCCCCAGCATTTT	CSASMGAYNQPQHF	TRBJ1-5	NA	once	TRBV20-1
TGTGCCAGCAGCCGCGACAGGTTCTCCTACGAGCAGTACTTC	CASSRDRFSYEQYF	TRBJ2-7	NA	NA	TRBV7-2
TGCGCCAGCAGGGGAATAGAATCGGGATCCTACGAGCAGTACTTC	CASRGIESGSYEQYF	TRBJ2-7	NA	NA	TRBV4-1
TGCAGCGTTTTTTTTTCCAGGGGAAAGGGCTATGGCTACACCTTC	CSVFFSRGKGYGYTF	TRBJ1-2	NA	NA	TRBV29-1
TGTGCCAGCACCGAGCAACCGGTGGCCAAAAACATTCAGTACTTC	CASTEQPVAKNIQYF	TRBJ2-4	NA	NA	TRBV27
TGTGCCAGCAGCCCCAGGGGTACCCCCTCCTACGAGCAGTACTTC	CASSPRGTPSYEQYF	TRBJ2-7	NA	NA	TRBV3-1/TRBV3-2
TGTGCCAGCAGCTTAGACGGAGATAACTATGGCTACACCTTC	CASSLDGDNYGYTF	TRBJ1-2	NA	NA	TRBV7-2
TGCGCCAGCAGCTGGAGTAGCAATCAGCCCCAGCATTTT	CASSWSSNQPQHF	TRBJ1-5	NA	NA	TRBV5-1
TGTGCCAGTAGTAAGGACACCACAACTAATGAAAAACTGTTTTTT	CASSKDTTTNEKLFF	TRBJ1-4	NA	NA	TRBV19
TGCGCCAGCAGCCAAGATAAGGGACAGGGTGTGGGCCAGCCCCAGCATTTT	CASSQDKGQGVGQPQHF	TRBJ1-5	TRBD1	NA	TRBV4-1
TGTGCCAGCATCTCACAGGGTGAAGCTTTCTTT	CASISQGEAFF	TRBJ1-1	NA	once	TRBV27
TGCGCCAGCGGAGGAACTGAAGCTTTCTTT	CASGGTEAFF	TRBJ1-1	NA	NA	TRBV5-1
TGTGCCAGCAGGATTGGACAGGAGGATCTCTATAGCAATCAGCCCCAGCATTTT	CASRIGQEDLYSNQPQHF	TRBJ1-5	TRBD1	NA	TRBV2
TGTGCCAGCAGTGAATGGGGGGATAACTATGGCTACACCTTC	CASSEWGDNYGYTF	TRBJ1-2	NA	NA	TRBV6-1
TGTGCCAGCAGGAAGACAGCGAGCTCCTACGAGCAGTACTTC	CASRKTASSYEQYF	TRBJ2-7	NA	once	TRBV6-5
TGTGCCAGCTCAAATCGACAGCTTCAACAAACCTCTAACTATGGCTACACCTTC	CASSNRQLQQTSNYGYTF	TRBJ1-2	NA	NA	TRBV18
TGTGCCAGCAGCTCCGTTGGGGCTACCTATGGCTACACCTTC	CASSSVGATYGYTF	TRBJ1-2	NA	NA	TRBV7-2
TGTGCCAGCAGTTACAGTGACAGAAGAGCTAACTATGGCTACACCTTC	CASSYSDRRANYGYTF	TRBJ1-2	NA	NA	TRBV6-6
TGTGCCAGCAGTGACTCCGGGGGGCGGAACACCGGGGAGCTGTTTTTT	CASSDSGGRNTGELFF	TRBJ2-2	NA	NA	TRBV6-4
TGTGCCAGCAGGGCTACAGGGATTTTCGGCACAGATACGCAGTATTTT	CASRATGIFGTDTQYF	TRBJ2-3	NA	NA	TRBV2
TGTGCCAGCAGCCGGACTAGCGGGGGGTGGGGTGAGCAGTTCTTC	CASSRTSGGWGEQFF	TRBJ2-1	TRBD2	NA	TRBV2
TGTGCCAGCAGTTCACGGGGAAATGAAAAACTGTTTTTT	CASSSRGNEKLFF	TRBJ1-4	NA	NA	TRBV13
TGTGCCAGCAGTTCGATAACAGGGTTCGGAGCGAACACCGGGGAGCTGTTTTTT	CASSSITGFGANTGELFF	TRBJ2-2	NA	NA	TRBV25-1
TGTGCCAGCAGGACGGAGGCGGGGCCCTATGGCTACACCTTC	CASRTEAGPYGYTF	TRBJ1-2	NA	NA	TRBV2
TGTGCCAGCCGGTCAGGAAACACCATATATTTT	CASRSGNTIYF	TRBJ1-3	NA	NA	TRBV2
TGTGCCAGCAGCCCCTGGATGGGGACAGGTGGTCGGCATTATGGCTACACCTTC	CASSPWMGTGGRHYGYTF	TRBJ1-2	TRBD1	NA	TRBV7-2
TGTGCCAGCAGCCCGGACAGGGTAAAATCACCCCTCCACTTT	CASSPDRVKSPLHF	TRBJ1-6	TRBD1	once	TRBV7-6
TGTGCCAGCAGCCCCCCAGGCGGGGGGATCTATGAGCAGTTCTTC	CASSPPGGGIYEQFF	TRBJ2-1	TRBD2	NA	TRBV6-2/TRBV6-3
TGCGCCAGCAGCTTGGGCCCAGCGGGGGGCCACAATGAGCAGTTCTTC	CASSLGPAGGHNEQFF	TRBJ2-1	TRBD2	once	TRBV5-1